This is a list of T cell receptor beta chains from one sample in a study of blood T cells in healthy people across ages. From the 5' RACE reads, TCRdb called clonotypes with MiXCR, one entry per CDR3 protein. This table holds 710,000 or so distinct CDR3 sequences, 20% to 25% found once. Sequenced sample: blood. The origin of the receptors is a man between 65 and 85 years old in good health. Each CDR3 is given with its conserved first and last residue. A D gene is named only where the DNA matches it firmly. Rows may omit the clone size; those that give it use once, few, many or a size class.

j_call	v_call	d_call	clone_size	cdr3_aa	cdr3_nt
TRBJ1-2	TRBV28	-	few	CASSLSSTNYGYTF	TGTGCCAGCAGTTTATCCTCGACAAACTATGGCTACACCTTC
TRBJ2-2	TRBV7-6	TRBD2	few	CASSLGSAGVAGELFF	TGTGCCAGCAGCTTAGGGTCTGCGGGAGTTGCCGGGGAGCTGTTTTTT
TRBJ1-2	TRBV4-2	-	few	CASSQDWDSANYGYTF	TGTGCCAGCAGCCAAGATTGGGATAGCGCTAACTATGGCTACACCTTC
TRBJ1-5	TRBV2	-	-	CASSIDSSNQPQHF	TGTGCCAGCAGTATTGACAGTAGCAATCAGCCCCAGCATTTT
TRBJ1-1	TRBV29-1	-	few	CSVVTGTSNTEAFF	TGCAGCGTGGTAACCGGGACAAGTAACACTGAAGCTTTCTTT
TRBJ1-5	TRBV7-9	-	few	CASSLMGPGNQPQHF	TGTGCCAGCAGCTTAATGGGGCCAGGGAATCAGCCCCAGCATTTT
TRBJ1-6	TRBV12-3/TRBV12-4	-	-	CASSLGLQRNSPLHF	TGTGCCAGCAGTTTAGGTTTACAGAGGAATTCACCCCTCCACTTT
TRBJ1-2	TRBV12-3/TRBV12-4	TRBD1	-	CASSFGTGVGYTF	TGTGCCAGCAGTTTTGGGACAGGGGTGGGCTACACCTTC
TRBJ1-2	TRBV28	-	-	CASSSPGQGAYTNYGYTF	TGTGCCAGCAGTTCCCCGGGGCAGGGAGCTTACACTAACTATGGCTACACCTTC
TRBJ2-5	TRBV6-6	-	-	CASTPRSGETQYF	TGTGCCAGCACCCCTCGATCAGGCGAGACCCAGTACTTC
TRBJ2-5	TRBV29-1	TRBD1	-	CSATQFKQGVRTNQETQYF	TGCAGCGCTACCCAATTTAAACAGGGGGTAAGGACTAACCAAGAGACCCAGTACTTC
TRBJ1-1	TRBV28	TRBD1	few	CASRQGARVSRTEAFF	TGTGCCAGTAGACAGGGGGCTCGCGTATCTCGTACTGAAGCTTTCTTT
TRBJ2-3	TRBV10-2	-	few	CASSEFPRDTQYF	TGCGCCAGCAGTGAGTTTCCGCGGGATACGCAGTATTTT
TRBJ2-3	TRBV6-4	-	many	CASSDSASRADTQYF	TGTGCCAGCAGTGACTCTGCTAGTCGGGCAGATACGCAGTATTTT
TRBJ2-1	TRBV25-1	-	few	CASSDPSPGMGEQFF	TGTGCCAGCAGTGACCCTTCCCCCGGGATGGGTGAGCAGTTCTTC
TRBJ1-4	TRBV27	-	few	CASAPGDRRDLPGKLFF	TGTGCCAGCGCCCCGGGGGACCGAAGGGATTTGCCGGGAAAACTGTTTTTT
TRBJ1-5	TRBV20-1	TRBD1	-	CSATDRGRLGNQPQHF	TGCAGTGCGACCGACAGGGGGCGATTAGGGAATCAGCCCCAGCATTTT
TRBJ1-5	TRBV5-8	TRBD1	-	CASSLSGGYSNQPQHF	TGTGCCAGCAGCCTGTCAGGGGGATATAGCAATCAGCCCCAGCATTTT
TRBJ1-3	TRBV6-6	-	few	CASSFTSEGTIYF	TGTGCCAGCAGTTTTACCTCCGAGGGCACCATATATTTT
TRBJ2-5	TRBV13	TRBD1	-	CASSIRQGGETQYF	TGTGCCAGCAGCATTCGACAGGGCGGAGAGACCCAGTACTTC
TRBJ2-2	TRBV28	TRBD2	once	CAGSSRGANTGELFF	TGTGCCGGCAGTTCGCGGGGGGCGAACACCGGGGAGCTGTTTTTT
TRBJ2-5	TRBV11-2	TRBD2	-	CASSLGGLQETQYF	TGTGCCAGCAGCTTGGGGGGGTTACAAGAGACCCAGTACTTC
TRBJ2-5	TRBV18	-	-	CASSPPSQETQYF	TGTGCCAGCTCACCACCGTCCCAAGAGACCCAGTACTTC
TRBJ1-4	TRBV5-1	-	few	CASSLEGGGPIEKLFF	TGCGCCAGCAGCTTGGAGGGGGGAGGGCCGATTGAAAAACTGTTTTTT
TRBJ1-2	TRBV5-6	-	-	CASSLLGSSTARGYTF	TGTGCCAGCAGCTTGTTGGGCAGTTCCACCGCCCGAGGCTACACCTTC
TRBJ2-1	TRBV5-1	TRBD2	many	CASSSGLAGVDEQFF	TGCGCCAGCAGCTCTGGACTAGCGGGAGTCGATGAGCAGTTCTTC
TRBJ2-4	TRBV6-6	-	few	CASSTGDLAKNIQYF	TGTGCCAGCAGTACGGGGGACCTAGCCAAAAACATTCAGTACTTC
TRBJ2-7	TRBV5-1	-	-	CASSSLGDEQYF	TGCGCCAGCAGTTCATTAGGGGACGAGCAGTACTTC
TRBJ2-1	TRBV20-1	-	-	CSARDLVSHNEQFF	TGCAGTGCTAGAGATCTGGTGTCGCACAATGAGCAGTTCTTC
TRBJ2-1	TRBV14	-	-	CASSPYGGPYNEQFF	TGTGCCAGCAGCCCCTACGGGGGGCCTTACAATGAGCAGTTCTTC
TRBJ1-3	TRBV29-1	-	-	CSVPGHGNTIYF	TGCAGCGTGCCGGGACACGGAAACACCATATATTTT
TRBJ1-1	TRBV20-1	-	-	CSAREFRNFGTEAFF	TGCAGTGCTAGAGAATTTAGGAATTTCGGCACTGAAGCTTTCTTT
TRBJ1-1	TRBV6-5	-	few	CASFPPLIGLMNTEAFF	TGTGCCAGCTTTCCTCCCCTCATAGGGCTCATGAACACTGAAGCTTTCTTT
TRBJ2-5	TRBV19	-	few	CASTRQASGETQYF	TGTGCCAGTACCAGACAGGCCTCGGGAGAGACCCAGTACTTC
TRBJ2-3	TRBV5-1	TRBD2	few	CASRQLAGGLEDTQYF	TGCGCCAGCAGACAACTAGCGGGGGGGCTCGAAGATACGCAGTATTTT
TRBJ1-2	TRBV5-5	TRBD1	many	CASSPWDSRISNYGYTF	TGTGCCAGCAGCCCCTGGGACAGTCGGATTTCTAACTATGGCTACACCTTC
TRBJ2-5	TRBV20-1	TRBD2	few	CSARPNSGKETQYF	TGCAGTGCTAGACCCAATAGCGGGAAAGAGACCCAGTACTTC
TRBJ1-1	TRBV5-1	TRBD1	few	CASSLETGWTEAFF	TGCGCCAGCAGCTTGGAGACAGGGTGGACTGAAGCTTTCTTT